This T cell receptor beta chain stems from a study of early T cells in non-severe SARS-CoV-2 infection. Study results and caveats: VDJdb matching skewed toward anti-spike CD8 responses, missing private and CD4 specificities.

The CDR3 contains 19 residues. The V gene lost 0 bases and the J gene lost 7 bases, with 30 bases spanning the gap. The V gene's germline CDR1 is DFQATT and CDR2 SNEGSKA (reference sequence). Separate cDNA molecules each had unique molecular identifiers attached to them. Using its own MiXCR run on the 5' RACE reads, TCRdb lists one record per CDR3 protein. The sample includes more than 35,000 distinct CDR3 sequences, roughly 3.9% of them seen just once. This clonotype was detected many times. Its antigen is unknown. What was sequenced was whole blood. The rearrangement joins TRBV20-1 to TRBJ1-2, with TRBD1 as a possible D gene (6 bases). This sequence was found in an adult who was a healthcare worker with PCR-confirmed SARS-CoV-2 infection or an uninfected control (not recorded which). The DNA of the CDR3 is TGCAGTGCTAGAGACCCGGGGGGCACAAATCAAAACGCAGGGTTTGGCTACACCTTC. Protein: CSARDPGGTNQNAGFGYTF.